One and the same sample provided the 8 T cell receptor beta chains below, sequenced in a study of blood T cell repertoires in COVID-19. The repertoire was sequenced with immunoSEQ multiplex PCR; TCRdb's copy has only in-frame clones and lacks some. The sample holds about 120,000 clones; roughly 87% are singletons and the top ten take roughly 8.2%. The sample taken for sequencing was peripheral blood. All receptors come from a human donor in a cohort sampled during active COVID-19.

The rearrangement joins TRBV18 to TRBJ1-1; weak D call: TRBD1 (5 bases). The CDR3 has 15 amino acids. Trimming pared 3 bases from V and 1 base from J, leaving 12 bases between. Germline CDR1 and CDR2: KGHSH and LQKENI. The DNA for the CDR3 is TGTGCCAGCTCACCGCAACAGGCTAAGAACACTGAAGCTTTCTTT. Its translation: CASSPQQAKNTEAFF.

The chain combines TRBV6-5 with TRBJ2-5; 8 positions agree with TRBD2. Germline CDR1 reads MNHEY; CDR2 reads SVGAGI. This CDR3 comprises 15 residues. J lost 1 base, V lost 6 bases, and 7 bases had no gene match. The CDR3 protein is CASRPSSGPQETQYF. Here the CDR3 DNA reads TGTGCCAGCAGACCATCTAGCGGGCCCCAAGAGACCCAGTACTTC.

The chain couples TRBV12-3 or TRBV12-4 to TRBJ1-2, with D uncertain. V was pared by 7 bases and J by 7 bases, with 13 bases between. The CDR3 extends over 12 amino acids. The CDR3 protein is CASTTTWSGYTF. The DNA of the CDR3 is TGTGCCAGCACCACGACCTGGAGTGGCTACACCTTC.

This CDR3 is CASSLASGGPSEKLFF. The CDR3 coding sequence is TGTGCCAGCAGCTTGGCCTCGGGGGGCCCCAGTGAAAAACTGTTTTTT. The V and J genes are TRBV5-4 and TRBJ1-4; tentatively, D is TRBD1 (6 bases). The germline CDR1 and CDR2 sequences are SGHNT and YYREEE (reference sequence). Trimming took off 0 bases at V and 7 bases at J, with 16 bases between the two ends. The CDR3 is made up of 16 amino acids.

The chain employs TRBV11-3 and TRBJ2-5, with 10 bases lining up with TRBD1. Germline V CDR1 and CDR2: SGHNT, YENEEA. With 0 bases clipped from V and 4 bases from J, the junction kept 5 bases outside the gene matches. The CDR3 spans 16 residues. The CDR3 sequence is CASSLDAGQGRETQYF. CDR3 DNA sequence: TGTGCCAGCAGCTTAGATGCGGGACAGGGGAGAGAGACCCAGTACTTC. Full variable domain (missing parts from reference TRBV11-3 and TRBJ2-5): EAGVVQSPRYKIIEKKQPVAFWCNPISGHNTLYWYLQNLGQGPELLIRYENEEAVDDSQLPKDRFSAERLKGVDSTLKIQPAELGDSAVYLCASSLDAGQGRETQYFGPGTRLLVL.

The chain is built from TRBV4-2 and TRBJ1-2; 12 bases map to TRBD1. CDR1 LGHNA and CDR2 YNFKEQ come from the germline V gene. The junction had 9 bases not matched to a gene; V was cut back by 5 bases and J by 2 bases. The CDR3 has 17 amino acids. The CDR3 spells CASSTRDRGRSNYGYTF. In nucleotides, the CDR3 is TGTGCCAGCAGCACGCGGGACAGGGGGCGATCAAACTATGGCTACACCTTC.

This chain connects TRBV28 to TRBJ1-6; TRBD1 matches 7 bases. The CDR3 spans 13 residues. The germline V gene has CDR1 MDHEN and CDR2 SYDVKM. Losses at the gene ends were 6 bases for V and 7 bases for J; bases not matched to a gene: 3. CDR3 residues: CASSETGNSPLHF. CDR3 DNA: TGTGCCAGCAGCGAGACAGGGAATTCACCCCTCCACTTT.

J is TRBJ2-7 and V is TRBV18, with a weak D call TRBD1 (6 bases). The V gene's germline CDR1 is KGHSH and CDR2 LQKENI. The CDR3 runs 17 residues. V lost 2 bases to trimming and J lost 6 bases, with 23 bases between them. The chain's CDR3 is CASSPREGDRPISEQYF. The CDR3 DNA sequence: TGTGCCAGCTCACCAAGAGAAGGAGACAGGCCAATATCCGAGCAGTACTTC. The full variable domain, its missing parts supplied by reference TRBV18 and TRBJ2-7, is NAGVMQNPRHLVRRRGQEARLRCSPMKGHSHVYWYRQLPEEGLKFMVYLQKENIIDESGMPKERFSAEFPKEGPSILRIQQVVRGDSAAYFCASSPREGDRPISEQYFGPGTRLTVT.